Shown below are 25 T cell receptor beta chains from a single sample sequenced in a study of blood T cell repertoires in COVID-19. Data came from immunoSEQ multiplex PCR; TCRdb stores just in-frame clones and leaves some out. The sample yields approximately 100,000 clones, around 80% seen once. Specimen: peripheral blood. These receptors were obtained from a human donor in a cohort sampled during active or convalescent COVID-19.

The chain uses TRBV4-3 and TRBJ1-5, with D possibly matching TRBD1 (5 bases). Trimming removed 4 bases from V and 5 bases from J, with 12 bases in between. Germline lookup yields CDR1 LGHNA and CDR2 YSLEER. The length of the CDR3 is 14 residues. Here the CDR3 DNA reads TGCGCCAGCAGCCTCAACCAGGGCCATCAGCCCCAGCATTTT. Its protein is CASSLNQGHQPQHF.

The chain is built from TRBV27 and TRBJ2-1, with 11 bases aligning to TRBD2. The CDR3 is 17 amino acids. The germline gives CDR1 MNHEY, CDR2 SMNVEV (reference sequence). Trimming cost V 5 bases and J 7 bases; bases outside gene matches: 13. The CDR3 DNA follows: TGTGCCAGCAGTCCACGTGTTAGCGGGGGGGCCGGGAATGAGCAGTTCTTC. It is translated as CASSPRVSGGAGNEQFF.

This clone was counted between two and nine times. The chain uses TRBV18 and TRBJ1-2; no reliable D call. V lost 1 base to trimming and J lost 0 bases, with 18 bases between them. Germline CDR1 reads KGHSH; CDR2 reads LQKENI. This CDR3 comprises 18 residues. The CDR3 region is CASSPLAQRRNSNYGYTF. The CDR3 DNA follows: TGTGCCAGCTCACCACTTGCCCAGCGCCGGAATTCTAACTATGGCTACACCTTC.

This clone showed up just a few times. The chain has TRBV7-9 and TRBJ1-6; TRBD1 agrees at 7 bases. The CDR3 covers 18 residues. CDR1 and CDR2 from the germline V gene are SEHNR and FQNEAQ (reference sequence). J gave up 2 bases and V 3 bases, and 10 bases lay outside the gene matches. CDR3 DNA sequence: TGTGCCAGCAGCTTCGGCCTCGTGGACAGGCCCTATAATTCACCCCTCCACTTT. Its protein product is CASSFGLVDRPYNSPLHF.

The gene calls are TRBV5-1 and TRBJ1-2, with TRBD1 matching over 7 bases. The CDR3 has 18 amino acids. V gave up 4 bases and J gave up 4 bases; unmatched junction bases: 19. CDR1 and CDR2 (germline): SGHRS, YFSETQ. CDR3 nucleotide sequence: TGCGCCAGCAGCCCTTTAATCGGAGGAGGACAGGCTTCCTATGGCTACACCTTC. Protein sequence: CASSPLIGGGQASYGYTF.

In the case of this clone: At the DNA level, this CDR3 is encoded by other sequences in the same sample as well. The gene calls are TRBV5-6 and TRBJ2-1; 11 bases agree with TRBD2. The CDR3 runs to 15 residues. Germline values: CDR1 SGHDT, CDR2 YYEEEE. The J segment lost 4 bases and the V segment lost 2 bases, leaving 2 bases of the junction unmatched. The CDR3 here is CASSFGLAGYNEQFF. The DNA for the CDR3 is TGTGCCAGCAGCTTTGGACTAGCGGGTTACAATGAGCAGTTCTTC.

The chain employs TRBV7-9 and TRBJ2-3; 8 bases agree with TRBD2. Germline CDR1 and CDR2: SEHNR and FQNEAQ (reference sequence). Unmatched junction bases numbered 9, after V lost 5 bases and J lost 2 bases. The CDR3 runs 16 residues. CDR3 loop: CASSPPRGGFTDTQYF. The CDR3 nucleotides are TGTGCCAGCAGCCCGCCCCGGGGGGGGTTCACAGATACGCAGTATTTT.

This chain joins TRBV5-1 and TRBJ2-7, with 8 positions matching TRBD2. J gave up 3 bases and V 4 bases, and 15 bases lay outside the gene matches. CDR3 size: 17 residues. The germline CDR1 and CDR2 sequences are SGHRS and YFSETQ. Written as DNA, the CDR3 is TGCGCCAGCAGCGCTCAACCCACTAGCGGCGTCATCTACGAGCAGTACTTC. As protein: CASSAQPTSGVIYEQYF.

CDR3 DNA: TGCGCCAGCAGCTTCCCAGGGAACACTGAAGCTTTCTTT. This codes for CASSFPGNTEAFF. The genes are TRBV5-1 and TRBJ1-1; D remains unclear. This CDR3 region has 13 residues. Germline V gene lookup returns CDR1 SGHRS and CDR2 YFSETQ. The V end was cut by 2 bases, the J end by 1 base, with 6 bases between.

This clone has just one count. This chain joins TRBV7-8 and TRBJ1-5; D not resolved. Germline V gene sequence: CDR1 SGHVS, CDR2 FQNEAQ. V lost 1 base and J lost 15, with 19 bases in between. The CDR3 is 14 amino acids. DNA for the CDR3: TGTGCCAGCAGCTTAGTCGGTCCTTTCCGGGGTCTGCATTTT. Translation: CASSLVGPFRGLHF.

The J gene is TRBJ1-3, the V gene TRBV9, with TRBD1 as a possible D gene (5 bases). Trimming left V 0 bases short and J 2 bases short, with 9 bases between. This CDR3 spans 15 amino acids. Germline assignment: CDR1 SGDLS and CDR2 YYNGEE. In nucleotides, the CDR3 is TGTGCCAGCAGCGTAGGGGGGGTCACTGGAAACACCATATATTTT. It encodes CASSVGGVTGNTIYF. Based on the CDR3 plus reference TRBV9 and TRBJ1-3, the full variable domain is DSGVTQTPKHLITATGQRVTLRCSPRSGDLSVYWYQQSLDQGLQFLIQYYNGEERAKGNILERFSAQQFPDLHSELNLSSLELGDSALYFCASSVGGVTGNTIYFGEGSWLTVV.

The chain employs TRBV5-4 and TRBJ2-7; 13 nucleotides agree with TRBD2. Germline V CDR1 and CDR2: SGHNT, YYREEE (reference sequence). The V gene end was trimmed by 5 bases and the J gene end by 0 bases; junction bases not matched to a gene: 11. The CDR3 runs 18 residues. CDR3 coding DNA: TGTGCCAGCAGACCCGGACTAGCGGGGGCCCAGAGCTCCTACGAGCAGTACTTC. Translating it yields CASRPGLAGAQSSYEQYF.

This rearrangement joins TRBV11-2 to TRBJ2-7; 7 positions agree with TRBD1. The CDR3 is made up of 17 amino acids. With V trimmed by 4 bases and J by 4 bases, 16 bases remained unmatched. Germline values: CDR1 SGHAT, CDR2 FQNNGV. The CDR3 spells CASSSTRTGPSTYEQYF. The DNA for the CDR3 is TGTGCCAGCAGCTCGACGCGGACAGGTCCTTCGACTTACGAGCAGTACTTC.

Here the CDR3 reads CASSQGRGSLNTEAFF. CDR3 nucleotides: TGCGCCAGCAGCCAAGGCAGGGGATCCCTGAACACTGAAGCTTTCTTT. V gene TRBV4-3 combines with J gene TRBJ1-1; weak D call: TRBD1 (6 bases). This CDR3 has 16 amino acids. The germline V gene encodes CDR1 LGHNA and CDR2 YSLEER. V was cut by 1 base and J by 0 bases, with 12 bases left in between.

Comment on this clone: This specimen includes other DNA sequences encoding the same CDR3. This chain connects TRBV5-1 to TRBJ2-1; 11 bases map to TRBD2. The CDR3 runs 17 residues. Trimming took 2 bases from V and 0 from J; bases not matched to a gene: 4. CDR1 and CDR2 from the germline V gene are SGHRS and YFSETQ. The CDR3 reads CASSLMGLADSYNEQFF. The CDR3 DNA reads TGCGCCAGCAGCTTAATGGGACTAGCGGACTCCTACAATGAGCAGTTCTTC. Looking up the rest from reference TRBV5-1 and TRBJ2-1 gives the full variable domain: KAGVTQTPRYLIKTRGQQVTLSCSPISGHRSVSWYQQTPGQGLQFLFEYFSETQRNKGNFPGRFSGRQFSNSRSEMNVSTLELGDSALYLCASSLMGLADSYNEQFFGPGTRLTVL.

V usage is TRBV7-8 and J usage is TRBJ2-5, with D possibly being TRBD2 (5 bases). The CDR3 totals 18 residues. Germline V gives CDR1 SGHVS, CDR2 FQNEAQ. V lost 2 bases and J lost 2, with 21 bases in between. Here the CDR3 DNA reads TGTGCCAGCAGCTTATTCAGGTCTTCGGGGAGCGGACAAGAGACCCAGTACTTC. Translation: CASSLFRSSGSGQETQYF.

V usage is TRBV11-2 and J usage is TRBJ2-1; 9 bases align to TRBD1. CDR1 SGHAT and CDR2 FQNNGV come from the germline V gene. CDR3 size: 15 residues. V was clipped by 5 bases and J by 1 base; unmatched bases: 3. The CDR3 DNA follows: TGTGCCAGCAGCCGGACAGGGGAATCCTACAATGAGCAGTTCTTC. Encoded protein: CASSRTGESYNEQFF.

The chain is built from TRBV5-4 and TRBJ2-3; D not resolved. The CDR3 length is 14 residues. The ends were cut back, 10 bases at V and 11 bases at J, with 26 bases in the middle. Germline CDR1 and CDR2: SGHNT and YYREEE (reference sequence). The CDR3 nucleotides read TGTGCCGTCGCCTCAATTAACTTAGCAGCTTTGCAGTATTTT. It codes for CAVASINLAALQYF. Complete variable domain (other parts from reference TRBV5-4 and TRBJ2-3): ETGVTQSPTHLIKTRGQQVTLRCSSQSGHNTVSWYQQALGQGPQFIFQYYREEENGRGNFPPRFSGLQFPNYSSELNVNALELDDSALYLCAVASINLAALQYFGPGTRLTVL.

This chain links TRBV6-5 with TRBJ1-1; D not resolved. CDR1 MNHEY and CDR2 SVGAGI come from the germline V gene. The CDR3 covers 13 residues. V was clipped by 4 bases and J by 3 bases, with 9 bases between them. The CDR3: CASSFGWHTEAFF. CDR3 DNA sequence: TGTGCCAGCAGTTTCGGGTGGCACACTGAAGCTTTCTTT.

The chain employs TRBV6-5 and TRBJ1-2; a possible D gene is TRBD1 (5 bases). In germline, CDR1 is MNHEY, CDR2 SVGAGI. The V and J ends lost 0 bases and 3 bases respectively, with 8 bases between them. This CDR3 has 14 residues. The DNA of the CDR3 is TGTGCCAGCAGTTACTCGGGCAGGGACTATGGCTACACCTTC. It specifies CASSYSGRDYGYTF.

The chain carries TRBV27 and TRBJ1-5; a weak D match, TRBD1 (5 bases). Germline loops: CDR1 MNHEY, CDR2 SMNVEV (reference sequence). V was shortened by 4 bases and J by 1 base, with 11 bases between the two germline ends. The CDR3 has 15 amino acids. In DNA, the CDR3 is TGTGCCAGCAGTTCCAGACAGAGAAGCAATCAGCCCCAGCATTTT. Protein: CASSSRQRSNQPQHF.

V is TRBV5-1 and J is TRBJ2-1, with TRBD2 matching over 14 bases. J gave up 8 bases and V 4 bases, and 5 bases lay outside the gene matches. Germline CDR1 reads SGHRS; CDR2 reads YFSETQ. The CDR3 loop spans 15 amino acids. The CDR3 nucleotides are TGCGCCAGCAGCCTCGGGACTAGCGGGAGTTATGAGCAGTTCTTC. Amino acid sequence: CASSLGTSGSYEQFF.

V usage is TRBV18 and J usage is TRBJ1-4; 11 nucleotides match TRBD1. Germline V lookup: CDR1 KGHSH, CDR2 LQKENI. The CDR3 is 15 residues long. The J segment lost 7 bases and the V segment lost 3 bases, leaving 4 bases of the junction unmatched. The CDR3 protein is CASSPGQGAFEKLFF. For the CDR3, the DNA is TGTGCCAGCTCACCCGGACAGGGGGCTTTTGAAAAACTGTTTTTT.

The J gene is TRBJ1-6, the V gene TRBV4-1, with D perhaps TRBD1 (6 bases). The V gene lost 5 bases and the J gene lost 9 bases, with 17 bases spanning the gap. The V gene's germline CDR1 is MGHRA and CDR2 YSYEKL. The CDR3 is 15 amino acids. The CDR3 DNA sequence: TGCGCCAGCAGCGCTCGACAGGACCTGGGTTCACCCCTCCACTTT. Amino acid sequence: CASSARQDLGSPLHF.

In this sample, this clone turned up a few times. The V and J genes are TRBV6-5 and TRBJ1-2; D remains unclear. Trimming stripped 10 bases from V and 4 bases from J, with 16 bases between. The CDR3 sequence is 13 residues long. In germline, CDR1 is MNHEY, CDR2 SVGAGI. The DNA for the CDR3 is TGTGCCATCCTTGGGAGGATCGGCTATGGCTACACCTTC. Translation: CAILGRIGYGYTF.